One sample yielded the 7 T cell receptor beta chains listed below, sequenced in a study of CD4+ T cells in melanoma. Repertoires were generated with immunoSEQ multiplex PCR, while TCRdb's copy carries only in-frame clones and drops some. The sample holds more than 12,000 clones, under 80% seen once. Sequencing used cells from a culture (not recorded whether cultured in vitro). These receptors were collected from a human donor with melanoma.

This clone has only a few counts. This CDR3 is CASSFGDLYGYTF. Here the CDR3 DNA reads TGTGCCAGCAGCTTCGGAGACCTCTATGGCTACACCTTC. The chain links TRBV7-9 to TRBJ1-2; D not resolved. V was pared by 3 bases and J by 4 bases, with 9 bases between. CDR3 length: 13 amino acids. Germline CDR1 is SEHNR and CDR2 is FQNEAQ (reference sequence).

The V call is TRBV28, the J call TRBJ1-2; D not resolved. Germline CDR1 MDHEN, CDR2 SYDVKM. This CDR3 has 11 residues. V gave up 6 bases and J gave up 8 bases, with 10 bases separating them. In DNA form, the CDR3 reads TGTGCCAGCAGCTTCCTTGGCGGCTACACCTTC. Protein: CASSFLGGYTF.

There are a few counts of this clone. J is TRBJ1-5 and V is TRBV2; D is perhaps TRBD1 (5 bases). CDR1 SNHLY and CDR2 FYNNEI come from the germline V gene. The CDR3 covers 15 residues. Trimming took off 6 bases at V and 7 bases at J, with 19 bases between the two ends. CDR3 region: CASSVSGRGGQPQHF. The CDR3 region has the DNA TGTGCCAGCAGCGTGTCAGGGAGGGGTGGCCAGCCCCAGCATTTT. The full variable domain, in which reference TRBV2 and TRBJ1-5 provide the parts outside the CDR3, is EPEVTQTPSHQVTQMGQEVILRCVPISNHLYFYWYRQILGQKVEFLVSFYNNEISEKSEIFDDQFSVERPDGSNFTLKIRSTKLEDSAMYFCASSVSGRGGQPQHFGDGTRLSIL.

The chain has TRBV6-6 and TRBJ2-4; 10 bases align to TRBD1. Germline V gene sequence: CDR1 MNHNY, CDR2 SVGAGI (reference sequence). The trim removed 2 bases at V and 6 bases at J, leaving 4 bases unmatched. The length of the CDR3 is 15 residues. The DNA of the CDR3 is TGTGCCAGCAGTTACCCAGGACAGGGGGGAAACATTCAGTACTTC. It encodes CASSYPGQGGNIQYF.

The V gene is TRBV6-6, the J gene TRBJ1-1; 7 bases match TRBD1. The CDR3 is 14 amino acids. The germline gives CDR1 MNHNY, CDR2 SVGAGI (reference sequence). The junction had 5 bases not matched to a gene; V was cut back by 5 bases and J by 2 bases. This CDR3 reads CASSPDRANTEAFF. CDR3 in DNA: TGTGCCAGCAGTCCCGACAGGGCTAACACTGAAGCTTTCTTT.

This clone appeared once. The chain carries TRBV5-6 and TRBJ2-7; D is possibly TRBD2 (5 bases). CDR3 length: 16 amino acids. Germline CDR1 is SGHDT and CDR2 is YYEEEE. V was pared by 0 bases and J by 4 bases, with 17 bases between. The CDR3: CASSLANPRGRYEQYF. The CDR3 nucleotides read TGTGCCAGCAGCTTGGCCAATCCTCGGGGTAGGTACGAGCAGTACTTC.

This rearrangement joins TRBV29-1 to TRBJ1-1; no reliable D call. V was clipped by 6 bases and J by 2 bases, with 13 bases between them. CDR3 length: 13 residues. The germline V gene encodes CDR1 SQVTM and CDR2 ANQGSEA. CDR3 residues: CSVSASFNTEAFF. CDR3 coding DNA: TGCAGCGTGTCAGCCAGCTTTAACACTGAAGCTTTCTTT.